The table lists the clone carrying this TCR beta chain with a few counts. Antigen specificity is unknown. The sample is drawn from a study of blood T cells in healthy people across ages. General study points: Age brought a roughly linear fall in TCR beta diversity measured per million T cells.

V lost 1 base and J 4 bases, leaving 8 bases between the germline ends. CDR3 length: 13 residues. Germline lookup yields CDR1 SGHAT and CDR2 FQNNGV. Together with a sample-barcoded 5' primer, a J-beta primer mix was included in a second PCR lasting roughly 6 to 12 cycles. Each cDNA was tagged by a template-switch adaptor containing 12 random nucleotides. TCRdb re-called the 5' RACE reads with MiXCR, one entry per CDR3 protein. The data hold just over 1 million distinct CDR3 sequences, with more than 35% observed a single time. Isolation per sample recovered at least 6 million PBMCs. The chain links TRBV11-2 to TRBJ2-7; D might be TRBD1 (5 bases). Material: blood. The clonotype originates from a woman in her fifties or sixties in good health. The CDR3 DNA sequence: TGTGCCAGCAGCTTAGGGACAAAATACGAGCAGTACTTC. It encodes CASSLGTKYEQYF.